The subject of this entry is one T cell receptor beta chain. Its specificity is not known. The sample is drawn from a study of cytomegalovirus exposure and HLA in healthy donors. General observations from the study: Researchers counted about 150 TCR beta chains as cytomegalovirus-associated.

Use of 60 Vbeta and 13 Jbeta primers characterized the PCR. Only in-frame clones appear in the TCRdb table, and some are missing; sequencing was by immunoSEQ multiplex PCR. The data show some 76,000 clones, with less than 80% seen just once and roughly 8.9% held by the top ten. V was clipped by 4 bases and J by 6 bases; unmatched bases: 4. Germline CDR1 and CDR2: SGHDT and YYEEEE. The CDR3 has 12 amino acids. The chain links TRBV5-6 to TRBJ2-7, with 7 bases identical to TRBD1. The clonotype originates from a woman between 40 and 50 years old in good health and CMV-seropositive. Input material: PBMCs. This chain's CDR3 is CASSQNRGEQYF. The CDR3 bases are TGTGCCAGCAGCCAAAACAGGGGCGAGCAGTACTTC.